Following are 4 T cell receptor beta chains from one sample sequenced in a study of cytomegalovirus exposure and HLA in healthy donors. PCR employed 60 Vbeta and 13 Jbeta primers. Sequencing used immunoSEQ multiplex PCR; TCRdb keeps in-frame clones, though not all of them. The table has roughly 130,000 clones, under 80% seen once; the top ten hold about 10%. Sequencing input: PBMCs. All receptors come from a woman aged 45-65 years in good health and CMV-seropositive.

V usage is TRBV9 and J usage is TRBJ1-2, with 12 bases lining up with TRBD1. Germline CDR1 is SGDLS and CDR2 is YYNGEE. The CDR3 consists of 19 residues. The J segment lost 4 bases and the V segment lost 4 bases, leaving 17 bases of the junction unmatched. Written as DNA, the CDR3 is TGTGCCAGCAGCCCGCGAGGGGGACAGGGGGCGCAGGATGGCTATGGCTACACCTTC. Its protein product is CASSPRGGQGAQDGYGYTF.

The chain recombines TRBV29-1 with TRBJ2-3; maybe TRBD2 (6 bases). Trimming removed 6 bases from V and 4 bases from J, with 14 bases in between. The CDR3 has 13 residues. Germline lookup yields CDR1 SQVTM and CDR2 ANQGSEA. Here the CDR3 DNA reads TGCAGCGTACTCACTAGCTCCCCAGATACGCAGTATTTT. It translates to CSVLTSSPDTQYF.

This clone was counted a few times. The chain uses TRBV9 and TRBJ2-2; TRBD2 aligns across 10 bases. Germline V gives CDR1 SGDLS, CDR2 YYNGEE. CDR3 length equals 17 residues. With 1 base clipped from V and 6 bases from J, the junction kept 9 bases outside the gene matches. This chain's CDR3 is CASSVLSLAGRAGELFF. The CDR3, as DNA: TGTGCCAGCAGCGTATTGTCACTAGCGGGGAGGGCCGGGGAGCTGTTTTTT. The full variable domain, with the rest looked up from reference TRBV9 and TRBJ2-2, is DSGVTQTPKHLITATGQRVTLRCSPRSGDLSVYWYQQSLDQGLQFLIQYYNGEERAKGNILERFSAQQFPDLHSELNLSSLELGDSALYFCASSVLSLAGRAGELFFGEGSRLTVL.

The V call is TRBV5-1, the J call TRBJ2-7, with 13 positions matching TRBD2. This CDR3 is built from 15 residues. Germline trimming cut 2 bases from V and 8 bases from J; bases unmatched to any gene: 7. Germline CDR1 SGHRS, CDR2 YFSETQ. The CDR3 protein is CASSFGGLAGDQQYF. CDR3 sequence (DNA): TGCGCCAGCAGCTTCGGAGGACTAGCGGGGGATCAGCAGTACTTC.